This entry lists 32 T cell receptor beta chains sequenced from one sample in a study of T cell changes during pregnancy in multiple sclerosis. Sequenced by immunoSEQ multiplex PCR; TCRdb stores in-frame clones only, minus some. The sample lists around 97,000 clones, almost 95% occurring once. Sequenced material: peripheral blood, taken after pregnancy. The receptors derive from a female donor with multiple sclerosis, enrolled in a pregnancy study.

V usage is TRBV13 and J usage is TRBJ1-1; 7 nucleotides line up with TRBD1. The J segment lost 7 bases and the V segment lost 4 bases, leaving 9 bases of the junction unmatched. CDR3 length: 14 amino acids. From germline, CDR1 is PRHDT and CDR2 FYEKMQ (reference sequence). The CDR3 DNA reads TGTGCCAGCAGCTCCGAACTCAGGGGGTTTGAAGCTTTCTTT. Translating it yields CASSSELRGFEAFF.

This chain links TRBV19 with TRBJ2-3; the D gene is possibly TRBD2 (6 bases). Germline V gene lookup returns CDR1 LNHDA and CDR2 SQIVND (reference sequence). The CDR3 contains 15 residues. Trimming pared 3 bases from V and 1 base from J, leaving 11 bases between. In DNA form, the CDR3 reads TGTGCCAGTAGTATTCTTCTAGCGCGCACAGATACGCAGTATTTT. Residues: CASSILLARTDTQYF. Filled out from reference TRBV19 and TRBJ2-3, the complete variable domain reads DGGITQSPKYLFRKEGQNVTLSCEQNLNHDAMYWYRQDPGQGLRLIYYSQIVNDFQKGDIAEGYSVSREKKESFPLTVTSAQKNPTAFYLCASSILLARTDTQYFGPGTRLTVL.

V is TRBV12-5 and J is TRBJ1-3; D gene uncertain. Germline V gives CDR1 LGHNT, CDR2 FRNRAP. The CDR3 has 17 residues. Trimming stripped 0 bases from V and 5 bases from J, with 17 bases between. DNA of the CDR3: TGTGCTAGTGGTTTGGTTGTACCGGTAGTCGGGAGAAACACCATATATTTT. It yields the protein CASGLVVPVVGRNTIYF.

This clone has only a few counts. This chain uses TRBV2 with TRBJ1-2; 11 bases align to TRBD1. Germline assignment: CDR1 SNHLY and CDR2 FYNNEI. The CDR3 consists of 16 residues. V trimming: 6 bases; J trimming: 2 bases; junction bases outside the gene matches: 8. The DNA of the CDR3 is TGTGCCAGCAGCTCCCTTGGGGACAGGGGGAACTATGGCTACACCTTC. Translating it yields CASSSLGDRGNYGYTF.

The gene calls are TRBV5-1 and TRBJ2-7; D may be TRBD1 (6 bases). The CDR3 is made up of 13 amino acids. V lost 2 bases and J lost 3, with 9 bases in between. Germline V gene lookup returns CDR1 SGHRS and CDR2 YFSETQ. CDR3 nucleotides: TGCGCCAGCAGCTTACAGGGCGACTACGAGCAGTACTTC. Amino acid sequence: CASSLQGDYEQYF.

V usage is TRBV28 and J usage is TRBJ1-5; D might be TRBD1 (6 bases). Trimming cost V 8 bases and J 7 bases, with 18 bases left between them. The V gene's germline CDR1 is MDHEN and CDR2 SYDVKM. The CDR3 is 14 residues long. This chain's CDR3 is CASFYGGRGQPQHF. The CDR3 DNA reads TGTGCCAGCTTCTATGGGGGGAGGGGGCAGCCCCAGCATTTT. The entire variable domain, with the rest obtained from reference TRBV28 and TRBJ1-5, is as follows: DVKVTQSSRYLVKRTGEKVFLECVQDMDHENMFWYRQDPGLGLRLIYFSYDVKMKEKGDIPEGYSVSREKKERFSLILESASTNQTSMYLCASFYGGRGQPQHFGDGTRLSIL.

This chain links TRBV11-2 with TRBJ2-1, with TRBD1 identical over 10 bases. The junction had 3 bases not matched to a gene; V was cut back by 5 bases and J by 2 bases. This CDR3 has 15 amino acids. Germline V gene lookup returns CDR1 SGHAT and CDR2 FQNNGV. CDR3: CASSGGTGAYNEQFF. The CDR3 nucleotides are TGTGCCAGCAGCGGTGGGACAGGGGCCTACAATGAGCAGTTCTTC.

This clone came up once. This chain joins TRBV12-5 and TRBJ1-3; D is unresolved. Germline V gives CDR1 LGHNT, CDR2 FRNRAP. This CDR3 spans 13 amino acids. The V end lost 2 bases, the J end lost 1 base, and 3 bases lay between the germline ends. The CDR3 protein is CASGLSSGNTIYF. Written as DNA, the CDR3 is TGTGCTAGTGGTTTGTCATCTGGAAACACCATATATTTT.

The chain carries TRBV6-5 and TRBJ2-3; D ambiguous. Germline V gene data show CDR1 as MNHEY and CDR2 as SVGAGI. The CDR3 is made up of 15 amino acids. The V gene lost 6 bases and the J gene lost 2 bases, with 15 bases spanning the gap. The CDR3 DNA reads as TGTGCCAGCAGACCCGACATGAAAATCACAGATACGCAGTATTTT. Amino acids: CASRPDMKITDTQYF.

This clone was recorded once. This chain links TRBV19 with TRBJ1-5, with unresolved D. The CDR3 covers 14 residues. Germline V gives CDR1 LNHDA, CDR2 SQIVND (reference sequence). Deletions cut 2 bases from V and 0 bases from J, with 5 bases between. The CDR3 region has the DNA TGTGCCAGTAGTATAATTAATAGCAATCAGCCCCAGCATTTT. This gives the protein CASSIINSNQPQHF.

V gene TRBV1 combines with J gene TRBJ1-2. TRBV1 is classified as a pseudogene. The CDR3 consists of 14 residues. The CDR3 region is CTSSQIGTVKGYTF. CDR3 nucleotides: TGCACCAGCAGCCAAATCGGGACTGTGAAGGGCTACACCTTC.

The chain recombines TRBV28 with TRBJ1-2; D call uncertain. The V end was cut by 6 bases, the J end by 5 bases, with 13 bases between. This CDR3 comprises 13 residues. CDR1 and CDR2 from the germline V gene are MDHEN and SYDVKM. The CDR3 reads CASRKLAVYGYTF. The CDR3 region has the DNA TGTGCCAGCAGAAAGTTGGCGGTATATGGCTACACCTTC.

CDR3 nucleotides: TGTGCCAGCAGTGGGACAGGAGGATCCGGGGAGCTGTTTTTT. It is translated as CASSGTGGSGELFF. The chain links TRBV6-6 to TRBJ2-2; 8 nucleotides line up with TRBD1. The V gene's germline CDR1 is MNHNY and CDR2 SVGAGI (reference sequence). The CDR3 is 14 residues long. The ends lost 5 bases at V and 6 bases at J; junction bases unmatched: 5.

The chain is built from TRBV21-1 and TRBJ2-2; the table gives TRBD1 as D, unverified against the DNA. TRBV21-1 is an annotated pseudogene. There are 14 residues in the CDR3. Here the CDR3 reads CASSNPTATGELFF. The CDR3 bases are TGTGCCAGCAGCAACCCCACAGCTACCGGGGAGCTGTTTTTT.

This clone was observed a handful of times. This chain uses TRBV29-1 with TRBJ2-7, with a weak D call TRBD1 (6 bases). This CDR3 comprises 16 residues. Trimming removed 4 bases from V and 4 bases from J, with 23 bases in between. Germline CDR1 is SQVTM and CDR2 is ANQGSEA. DNA for the CDR3: TGCAGCGTTGTAGGAGGCAGGGGCCTTCCAGTTTACGAGCAGTACTTC. Translated: CSVVGGRGLPVYEQYF.

The chain couples TRBV5-4 to TRBJ2-2; 9 positions match TRBD2. V trimming: 9 bases; J trimming: 4 bases; junction bases outside the gene matches: 16. The CDR3 covers 17 residues. Germline values: CDR1 SGHNT, CDR2 YYREEE (reference sequence). CDR3 sequence reads: CATHVFRGGVGTGELFF. The CDR3, as DNA: TGTGCCACCCACGTCTTTCGCGGGGGGGTGGGCACCGGGGAGCTGTTTTTT.

Comments on this clone: Other DNA sequences in this sample translate to the same CDR3. The chain employs TRBV2 and TRBJ2-2, with D tentatively TRBD1 (6 bases). Deletions cut 4 bases from V and 1 base from J, with 10 bases between. CDR3 length: 15 residues. Germline values: CDR1 SNHLY, CDR2 FYNNEI. The CDR3 is CASSGTGRNTGELFF. DNA for the CDR3: TGTGCCAGCAGTGGAACAGGGCGGAACACCGGGGAGCTGTTTTTT.

This clone was observed a few times. V is TRBV7-3 and J is TRBJ2-5, with 8 nucleotides matching TRBD1. The germline CDR1 and CDR2 sequences are SGHTA and FQGTGA. Losses at the gene ends were 2 bases for V and 3 bases for J; bases not matched to a gene: 8. The CDR3 is made up of 16 amino acids. CDR3 DNA: TGTGCCAGCAGCTTAGCAGGGACAGGCAAAGAAGAGACCCAGTACTTC. Amino acids: CASSLAGTGKEETQYF.

V gene TRBV30 combines with J gene TRBJ1-2, with 10 bases matching TRBD1. The CDR3 is made up of 13 amino acids. V lost 6 bases to trimming and J lost 5 bases; unmatched junction nucleotides: 6. The germline V gene has CDR1 GTSNPN and CDR2 SVGIG (reference sequence). CDR3 amino acids: CACPGTGDYGYTF. For the CDR3, the DNA is TGTGCCTGCCCCGGGACAGGGGATTATGGCTACACCTTC.

This sequence joins TRBV2 and TRBJ1-2; 9 bases match TRBD1. The CDR3 runs 13 residues. Germline V gene data show CDR1 as SNHLY and CDR2 as FYNNEI. The J segment lost 6 bases and the V segment lost 8 bases, leaving 7 bases of the junction unmatched. The DNA of the CDR3 is TGTGCCAGCTCGACAGGGGGGCCCGATGGCTACACCTTC. The encoded protein is CASSTGGPDGYTF.

The chain employs TRBV9 and TRBJ2-2, with D uncertain. With 6 bases removed from V and 4 bases from J, the gap between germline ends came to 13 bases. The length of the CDR3 is 14 residues. The germline CDR1 and CDR2 sequences are SGDLS and YYNGEE. The CDR3 reads CASTQPASTGELFF. CDR3 coding DNA: TGTGCCAGCACACAGCCTGCGAGCACCGGGGAGCTGTTTTTT.

CDR3 region: CSAAQAGYTF. The CDR3 nucleotides read TGCAGTGCTGCCCAGGCTGGCTACACCTTC. The gene calls are TRBV20-1 and TRBJ1-2; D call uncertain. CDR1 DFQATT and CDR2 SNEGSKA come from the germline V gene (reference sequence). V shed 5 bases and J shed 7 bases, with 8 bases lying between them. The CDR3 sequence is 10 residues long.

The rearrangement links TRBV5-8 to TRBJ1-5; D perhaps matches TRBD1 (5 bases). V lost 4 bases to trimming and J lost 6 bases, with 20 bases between them. The CDR3 has 16 residues. CDR1 and CDR2 (germline): SGHTS, YDEGEE. CDR3 region: CASSPGRGRDVQPQHF. Written as DNA, the CDR3 is TGTGCCAGCAGCCCCGGACGGGGGAGGGATGTTCAGCCCCAGCATTTT.

The J gene is TRBJ2-5, the V gene TRBV5-1; 11 nucleotides line up with TRBD2. The V segment lost 4 bases and the J segment 0 bases; nucleotides outside the gene matches: 11. The CDR3 covers 18 residues. Germline CDR1 SGHRS, CDR2 YFSETQ. CDR3 region: CASSPIARLAGNQETQYF. The CDR3 nucleotides read TGCGCCAGCAGCCCCATAGCCCGACTAGCGGGAAACCAAGAGACCCAGTACTTC.

This clone was found once. The chain links TRBV19 to TRBJ2-5; TRBD2 agrees at 8 bases. The germline V gene encodes CDR1 LNHDA and CDR2 SQIVND (reference sequence). The junction had 13 bases not matched to a gene; V was cut back by 10 bases and J by 3 bases. This CDR3 is 15 amino acids long. This CDR3 is CATKPGTSREETQYF. The CDR3 nucleotides are TGTGCCACCAAGCCCGGGACTAGTCGTGAAGAGACCCAGTACTTC.

The chain is built from TRBV10-3 and TRBJ2-7; 12 nucleotides align to TRBD1. The CDR3 runs to 15 residues. CDR1 and CDR2 (germline): ENHRY, SYGVKD. With 8 bases clipped from V and 4 bases from J, the junction kept 9 bases outside the gene matches. The CDR3 sequence: CAIYSGTGGLYEQYF. DNA of the CDR3: TGTGCCATCTATTCCGGGACAGGGGGCTTGTACGAGCAGTACTTC.

The chain links TRBV7-6 to TRBJ1-4, with D unresolved. This CDR3 has 15 amino acids. CDR1 and CDR2 (germline): SGHVS, FNYEAQ. The V end lost 1 base, the J end lost 6 bases, and 12 bases lay between the germline ends. The CDR3 DNA reads TGTGCCAGCAGCTTAGAATGGGGAGGCGATGAAAAACTGTTTTTT. This codes for CASSLEWGGDEKLFF.

This chain connects TRBV7-2 to TRBJ1-5; TRBD1 aligns across 7 bases. The junction had 3 bases not matched to a gene; V was cut back by 1 base and J by 6 bases. This CDR3 comprises 14 residues. Germline CDR1 SGHTA, CDR2 FQGNSA. In DNA form, the CDR3 reads TGTGCCAGCAGCTTAGGTACAGGGGCTCAGCCCCAGCATTTT. Its protein product is CASSLGTGAQPQHF.

This chain uses TRBV7-6 with TRBJ2-1, with 9 bases aligning to TRBD1. Germline V gene lookup returns CDR1 SGHVS and CDR2 FNYEAQ. The CDR3 extends over 14 amino acids. Unmatched junction bases numbered 5, after V lost 5 bases and J lost 6 bases. The CDR3 region has the DNA TGTGCCAGCAGCCGGCCGACAGGGGGCAATGAGCAGTTCTTC. Its translation: CASSRPTGGNEQFF.

This chain joins TRBV19 and TRBJ1-1; TRBD1 matches 7 bases. The J segment lost 1 base and the V segment lost 9 bases, leaving 8 bases of the junction unmatched. CDR1 and CDR2 from the germline V gene are LNHDA and SQIVND (reference sequence). This CDR3 has 14 residues. Written as DNA, the CDR3 is TGTGCCAGCTCTATCAACAGGGGGAACACTGAAGCTTTCTTT. It codes for CASSINRGNTEAFF.

The rearrangement joins TRBV27 to TRBJ2-2; possible D gene TRBD2, 6 bases. Trimming cost V 5 bases and J 0 bases, with 13 bases left between them. Germline loops: CDR1 MNHEY, CDR2 SMNVEV (reference sequence). The CDR3 is made up of 16 amino acids. As DNA, the CDR3 is TGTGCCAGCAGTGCCCGGGAGTTCTCGAACACCGGGGAGCTGTTTTTT. It encodes CASSAREFSNTGELFF.

The chain combines TRBV7-2 with TRBJ2-7; 8 bases agree with TRBD2. The CDR3 spans 15 residues. Trimming at V came to 5 bases and at J to 3 bases, leaving 9 bases not matched to a gene. Germline CDR1 SGHTA, CDR2 FQGNSA. Written as DNA, the CDR3 is TGTGCCAGCAGCCTGCGGGGGGCTGGTCTCTACGAGCAGTACTTC. Protein product: CASSLRGAGLYEQYF. Full variable domain (remainder filled in from reference TRBV7-2 and TRBJ2-7): GAGVSQSPSNKVTEKGKDVELRCDPISGHTALYWYRQSLGQGLEFLIYFQGNSAPDKSGLPSDRFSAERTGGSVSTLTIQRTQQEDSAVYLCASSLRGAGLYEQYFGPGTRLTVT.